This T cell receptor (beta chain) was sequenced in a study of graft-versus-host responses after intestinal transplantation. Study as a whole: Multivisceral, liver-intestinal, or isolated intestinal grafts went to recipients. Each patient got anti-thymocyte globulin induction, then tacrolimus and steroids for around three years. Study-level results: Maximum circulating GvH clone levels tracked with early post-transplant HvG decreases. Marrow from the recipient contained GvH clones, some of which had appeared first in ileum or blood.

The germline gives CDR1 LGHNT, CDR2 FRNRAP. V trimming: 4 bases; J trimming: 0 bases; junction bases outside the gene matches: 9. The CDR3 spans 17 residues. Some clones are missing from TCRdb's copy, which holds only in-frame ones; the method was immunoSEQ multiplex PCR. Altogether about 96,000 clones are present, roughly 89% being singletons, with the ten largest covering about 0.3%. For this clone: Its antigen is unidentified. The same CDR3 can be traced to other DNA sequences in this sample.

This TCR was sampled from a human donor who received an intestinal transplant. The source material was unstimulated CD4+ T cells sorted from spleen or lymph node cells, sampled before intestinal transplant. The V call is TRBV12-5, the J call TRBJ1-5; 7 nucleotides line up with TRBD1. The CDR3 protein is CASGSRPGTDSNQPQHF. CDR3 nucleotides: TGTGCTAGTGGTTCTCGTCCCGGGACAGATAGCAATCAGCCCCAGCATTTT.